This TCR beta chain was found in a study of Ad26.COV2.S vaccination and SARS-CoV-2 variants. Study overall: Donor had been placed in the Ad26.COV2.S arm of the COV1001 trial.

The treatment is: about 20 received Ad26.COV2.S at low or high dose, single or two shots; about five received placebo; per-sample allocation not given. Samples came from day 63 after the first vaccine or placebo injection. Concerning this clone itself: The sample carries other DNA sequences with the same CDR3.

Germline trimming cut 4 bases from V and 2 bases from J; bases unmatched to any gene: 2. Germline CDR1 reads KGHSH; CDR2 reads LQKENI. This CDR3 contains 14 residues. Only in-frame clones appear in the TCRdb table, and some are missing; sequencing was by immunoSEQ multiplex PCR. The table has 450,000 to 550,000 clones, 89% seen once; the top ten hold approximately 1.7%. This specimen consisted of peripheral blood, obtained in a trial of Ad26.COV2.S vaccine versus placebo. The sequence came from a person between 18 and 59 years old who received the Ad26.COV2.S COVID-19 vaccine or a placebo. The chain has TRBV18 and TRBJ1-5; 7 positions match TRBD1. The CDR3 region is CASSQGAGNQPQHF. The CDR3 DNA reads TGTGCCAGCTCACAGGGGGCAGGCAATCAGCCCCAGCATTTT.